These T cell receptor beta chains were read from a single sample in a study of T cell responses to AZD1222 COVID-19 vaccine. TCRdb's copy holds only in-frame clones and misses some; the assay was immunoSEQ multiplex PCR. The sample yields more than 150,000 clones, 70% to 90% seen once. The sample consisted of peripheral blood, taken after recovery from COVID-19. The receptors were gathered from an adult who had recovered from COVID-19. CDR3s include the opening cysteine and the closing phenylalanine or tryptophan. D genes are given only for firm matches. A row's size may be missing; if present it is once, few, many or a size class.

j_call: TRBJ2-7; clone_size: .; v_call: TRBV19; d_call: .; cdr3_aa: CASSPRGANPYEQYF; cdr3_nt: TGTGCCAGTAGCCCCCGAGGAGCGAACCCCTACGAGCAGTACTTC
j_call: TRBJ2-7; clone_size: .; v_call: TRBV19; d_call: TRBD1; cdr3_aa: CASSVRQGNSYEQYF; cdr3_nt: TGTGCCAGTAGTGTTAGACAGGGTAACTCCTACGAGCAGTACTTC
j_call: TRBJ1-3; clone_size: few; v_call: TRBV5-1; d_call: TRBD1; cdr3_aa: CASSLGTGSGNTIYF; cdr3_nt: TGCGCCAGCAGCTTGGGGACAGGGAGTGGAAACACCATATATTTT
j_call: TRBJ2-7; clone_size: .; v_call: TRBV11-3; d_call: .; cdr3_aa: CASSQGGVFDEQYF; cdr3_nt: TGTGCCAGCAGCCAAGGAGGGGTTTTCGACGAGCAGTACTTC
j_call: TRBJ1-5; clone_size: .; v_call: TRBV19; d_call: .; cdr3_aa: CASSIQNSGNQPQHF; cdr3_nt: TGTGCCAGTAGTATCCAAAATTCGGGGAATCAGCCCCAGCATTTT
j_call: TRBJ2-3; clone_size: .; v_call: TRBV11-2; d_call: .; cdr3_aa: CASSLETGSSTDTQYF; cdr3_nt: TGTGCCAGCAGCTTAGAAACCGGGAGTAGTACAGATACGCAGTATTTT
j_call: TRBJ1-2; clone_size: few; v_call: TRBV5-5; d_call: .; cdr3_aa: CASSLEGTNYGYTF; cdr3_nt: TGTGCCAGCAGCTTGGAAGGGACAAACTATGGCTACACCTTC
j_call: TRBJ1-4; clone_size: once; v_call: TRBV5-1; d_call: .; cdr3_aa: CASRLAGPNNEKLFF; cdr3_nt: TGCGCCAGCAGATTGGCAGGGCCCAATAATGAAAAACTGTTTTTT
j_call: TRBJ2-2; clone_size: once; v_call: TRBV7-2; d_call: TRBD2; cdr3_aa: CASSSGLVAGELFF; cdr3_nt: TGTGCCAGCAGCTCAGGACTAGTTGCCGGGGAGCTGTTTTTT
j_call: TRBJ1-4; clone_size: .; v_call: TRBV7-2; d_call: TRBD1; cdr3_aa: CASSPQGALTNEKLFF; cdr3_nt: TGTGCCAGCAGCCCACAGGGGGCGCTAACTAATGAAAAACTGTTTTTT
j_call: TRBJ2-7; clone_size: .; v_call: TRBV28; d_call: .; cdr3_aa: CASSTPSARGSYEQYF; cdr3_nt: TGTGCCAGCAGTACACCATCAGCGCGAGGGTCCTACGAGCAGTACTTC
j_call: TRBJ2-2; clone_size: .; v_call: TRBV3-1/TRBV3-2; d_call: TRBD2; cdr3_aa: CASSQVAGAGELFF; cdr3_nt: TGTGCCAGCAGCCAAGTAGCGGGAGCCGGGGAGCTGTTTTTT
j_call: TRBJ2-1; clone_size: .; v_call: TRBV19; d_call: TRBD1; cdr3_aa: CASSIGWGTGSYEQFF; cdr3_nt: TGTGCCAGTAGTATCGGGTGGGGGACAGGGAGTTATGAGCAGTTCTTC
j_call: TRBJ2-6; clone_size: .; v_call: TRBV28; d_call: .; cdr3_aa: CASSLVRGSGANVLTF; cdr3_nt: TGTGCCAGCAGTTTAGTCAGGGGCTCTGGGGCCAACGTCCTGACTTTC
j_call: TRBJ2-1; clone_size: .; v_call: TRBV3-1/TRBV3-2; d_call: .; cdr3_aa: CASSQDWVEQFF; cdr3_nt: TGTGCCAGCAGCCAAGATTGGGTTGAGCAGTTCTTC
j_call: TRBJ2-1; clone_size: .; v_call: TRBV28; d_call: .; cdr3_aa: CASSPLNGYNEQFF; cdr3_nt: TGTGCCAGCAGTCCATTAAACGGCTACAATGAGCAGTTCTTC
j_call: TRBJ2-7; clone_size: .; v_call: TRBV28; d_call: TRBD2; cdr3_aa: CASSSTLAGSYEQYF; cdr3_nt: TGTGCCAGCAGTTCCACCCTAGCGGGGAGCTACGAGCAGTACTTC
j_call: TRBJ1-2; clone_size: .; v_call: TRBV4-1; d_call: TRBD1; cdr3_aa: CASSNPGQLYGYTF; cdr3_nt: TGCGCCAGCAGTAACCCGGGACAGCTTTATGGCTACACCTTC
j_call: TRBJ2-1; clone_size: .; v_call: TRBV7-9; d_call: TRBD2; cdr3_aa: CASSSPSGTSGRGAKFF; cdr3_nt: TGTGCCAGCAGCTCCCCCTCCGGGACTAGCGGTCGGGGAGCTAAGTTCTTC
j_call: TRBJ2-7; clone_size: .; v_call: TRBV6-9; d_call: .; cdr3_aa: CASSYFGAGGTYEQYF; cdr3_nt: TGTGCCAGCAGTTATTTCGGAGCGGGCGGGACCTACGAGCAGTACTTC
j_call: TRBJ1-5; clone_size: .; v_call: TRBV2; d_call: .; cdr3_aa: CASGGTGNQPQHF; cdr3_nt: TGTGCCAGCGGAGGTACGGGCAATCAGCCCCAGCATTTT
j_call: TRBJ2-5; clone_size: .; v_call: TRBV4-1; d_call: .; cdr3_aa: CASSTHGTQQETQYF; cdr3_nt: TGCGCCAGCAGCACTCATGGGACTCAGCAAGAGACCCAGTACTTC
j_call: TRBJ2-7; clone_size: .; v_call: TRBV20-1; d_call: .; cdr3_aa: CSASPQVEQYF; cdr3_nt: TGCAGTGCCTCCCCTCAGGTCGAGCAGTACTTC
j_call: TRBJ1-1; clone_size: .; v_call: TRBV10-3; d_call: .; cdr3_aa: CAISGAGLGRNTEAFF; cdr3_nt: TGTGCCATCAGTGGGGCAGGCCTCGGTAGGAACACTGAAGCTTTCTTT
j_call: TRBJ2-3; clone_size: .; v_call: TRBV2; d_call: .; cdr3_aa: CASSVGGGFTDTQYF; cdr3_nt: TGTGCCAGCAGTGTCGGAGGGGGCTTCACAGATACGCAGTATTTT
j_call: TRBJ2-5; clone_size: .; v_call: TRBV14; d_call: TRBD1; cdr3_aa: CASSRRDRATETQYF; cdr3_nt: TGTGCCAGCAGCCGTCGGGACAGGGCTACAGAGACCCAGTACTTC
j_call: TRBJ1-1; clone_size: once; v_call: TRBV28; d_call: .; cdr3_aa: CASSFRQGWAEAFF; cdr3_nt: TGTGCCAGCAGTTTTAGGCAGGGGTGGGCTGAAGCTTTCTTT
j_call: TRBJ1-1; clone_size: .; v_call: TRBV19; d_call: TRBD1; cdr3_aa: CASSVPGQGRNTEAFF; cdr3_nt: TGTGCCAGTAGTGTCCCGGGACAGGGGCGTAACACTGAAGCTTTCTTT
j_call: TRBJ2-1; clone_size: .; v_call: TRBV5-6; d_call: TRBD2; cdr3_aa: CASSFFPRGGLDEQFF; cdr3_nt: TGTGCCAGCAGCTTCTTCCCTCGGGGGGGCCTAGATGAGCAGTTCTTC
j_call: TRBJ2-1; clone_size: .; v_call: TRBV6-5; d_call: TRBD1; cdr3_aa: CASSGDRSEQFF; cdr3_nt: TGTGCCAGCAGCGGGGACAGGAGTGAGCAGTTCTTC
j_call: TRBJ1-6; clone_size: .; v_call: TRBV7-2; d_call: .; cdr3_aa: CASSPRSSLNSPLHF; cdr3_nt: TGTGCCAGCAGCCCGCGGAGCAGCTTGAATTCACCCCTCCACTTT
j_call: TRBJ2-7; clone_size: once; v_call: TRBV6-2/TRBV6-3; d_call: .; cdr3_aa: CASSQEDTTYEQYF; cdr3_nt: TGTGCCAGCAGTCAAGAGGACACCACCTACGAGCAGTACTTC
j_call: TRBJ1-1; clone_size: few; v_call: TRBV19; d_call: .; cdr3_aa: CASSIGSGWSTEAFF; cdr3_nt: TGTGCCAGTAGTATAGGGTCAGGGTGGAGCACTGAAGCTTTCTTT
j_call: TRBJ1-2; clone_size: .; v_call: TRBV12-5; d_call: TRBD1; cdr3_aa: CASGLEEGAGHTF; cdr3_nt: TGTGCTAGTGGTTTGGAAGAGGGGGCCGGACACACCTTC
j_call: TRBJ1-3; clone_size: .; v_call: TRBV5-1; d_call: .; cdr3_aa: CASSLDGSSGNTIYF; cdr3_nt: TGCGCCAGCAGCTTGGACGGGAGCTCTGGAAACACCATATATTTT
j_call: TRBJ1-1; clone_size: .; v_call: TRBV6-1; d_call: TRBD1; cdr3_aa: CASSSRQGMNTEAFF; cdr3_nt: TGTGCCAGCAGTTCGAGACAGGGGATGAACACTGAAGCTTTCTTT
j_call: TRBJ2-7; clone_size: once; v_call: TRBV5-4; d_call: .; cdr3_aa: CASSTRQDNRGYEQYF; cdr3_nt: TGTGCCAGCAGCACCCGACAGGACAACCGTGGCTACGAGCAGTACTTC
j_call: TRBJ2-3; clone_size: .; v_call: TRBV7-9; d_call: .; cdr3_aa: CASSLGGDPDTQYF; cdr3_nt: TGTGCCAGCAGCTTAGGGGGGGACCCAGATACGCAGTATTTT
j_call: TRBJ2-5; clone_size: .; v_call: TRBV7-3; d_call: TRBD2; cdr3_aa: CASSSGLAGVRGETQYF; cdr3_nt: TGTGCCAGCAGCTCCGGACTAGCGGGGGTCAGAGGAGAGACCCAGTACTTC
j_call: TRBJ2-2; clone_size: once; v_call: TRBV10-1; d_call: .; cdr3_aa: CASRDTDTGELFF; cdr3_nt: TGCGCCAGCAGGGACACCGACACCGGGGAGCTGTTTTTT
j_call: TRBJ1-5; clone_size: .; v_call: TRBV6-1; d_call: .; cdr3_aa: CASSEWGGNQPQHF; cdr3_nt: TGTGCCAGCAGTGAATGGGGGGGAAACCAGCCCCAGCATTTT
j_call: TRBJ1-2; clone_size: .; v_call: TRBV12-3/TRBV12-4; d_call: TRBD1; cdr3_aa: CASSSDRPPGYTF; cdr3_nt: TGTGCCAGCAGTTCGGACAGGCCTCCTGGCTACACCTTC
j_call: TRBJ1-1; clone_size: .; v_call: TRBV2; d_call: .; cdr3_aa: CASRGRANTEAFF; cdr3_nt: TGTGCCAGCAGGGGCAGGGCGAACACTGAAGCTTTCTTT
j_call: TRBJ2-7; clone_size: .; v_call: TRBV6-5; d_call: .; cdr3_aa: CASLSQGEQYF; cdr3_nt: TGTGCCAGCCTATCCCAGGGGGAGCAGTACTTC
j_call: TRBJ1-4; clone_size: .; v_call: TRBV7-9; d_call: .; cdr3_aa: CASNRGRATNEKLFF; cdr3_nt: TGTGCCAGCAATAGGGGACGGGCAACTAATGAAAAACTGTTTTTT
j_call: TRBJ1-4; clone_size: .; v_call: TRBV18; d_call: TRBD1; cdr3_aa: CASSTGQGFGLFF; cdr3_nt: TGTGCCAGCTCGACTGGACAGGGATTCGGACTGTTTTTT
j_call: TRBJ1-1; clone_size: .; v_call: TRBV7-9; d_call: .; cdr3_aa: CASSLRQRGTEAFF; cdr3_nt: TGTGCCAGCAGCTTAAGGCAGAGGGGCACTGAAGCTTTCTTT
j_call: TRBJ2-3; clone_size: .; v_call: TRBV10-3; d_call: TRBD1; cdr3_aa: CAISERGTGPSTDTQYF; cdr3_nt: TGTGCCATCAGTGAGAGGGGGACAGGACCTAGCACAGATACGCAGTATTTT
j_call: TRBJ2-6; clone_size: .; v_call: TRBV2; d_call: TRBD1; cdr3_aa: CASSTDRDRPGANVLTF; cdr3_nt: TGTGCCAGCAGCACGGACAGGGACAGGCCTGGGGCCAACGTCCTGACTTTC